This entry is about one TCR beta chain. Its antigen is as yet unknown. Described time point: newly diagnosed GD, antithyroid drugs for less than 3 months. There was RNA extracted from PBMCs, and the TCR library was made from it. The authors built TCR beta libraries using iRepertoire HTBI primers and Arm-PCR of CDR3 regions. Via MiXCR, TCRdb re-called the multiplex PCR reads, giving one row per CDR3 protein. The sample has more than 300,000 distinct CDR3 sequences, roughly 16% seen once. CDR1 MDHEN and CDR2 SYDVKM come from the germline V gene. Trimming took 8 bases from V and 4 from J; bases not matched to a gene: 14. CDR3 length equals 16 residues. The sample is drawn from a study of regulatory T cells in long-lasting Graves disease. Notes on the study in general: TRBV28 was favored in persistent disease, as were TRBJ1-2 and TRBJ2-5.

The chain links TRBV28 to TRBJ2-3; 8 positions match TRBD1. The clonotype comes from a female donor with Graves disease. This sample comprised peripheral blood mononuclear cells (PBMCs), obtained at new diagnosis, from a patient treated with antithyroid drugs. As DNA, the CDR3 is TGTGCCAGCGGCGATCCCCAGGGGGCTTTGCCAGATACGCAGTATTTT. Translation: CASGDPQGALPDTQYF.